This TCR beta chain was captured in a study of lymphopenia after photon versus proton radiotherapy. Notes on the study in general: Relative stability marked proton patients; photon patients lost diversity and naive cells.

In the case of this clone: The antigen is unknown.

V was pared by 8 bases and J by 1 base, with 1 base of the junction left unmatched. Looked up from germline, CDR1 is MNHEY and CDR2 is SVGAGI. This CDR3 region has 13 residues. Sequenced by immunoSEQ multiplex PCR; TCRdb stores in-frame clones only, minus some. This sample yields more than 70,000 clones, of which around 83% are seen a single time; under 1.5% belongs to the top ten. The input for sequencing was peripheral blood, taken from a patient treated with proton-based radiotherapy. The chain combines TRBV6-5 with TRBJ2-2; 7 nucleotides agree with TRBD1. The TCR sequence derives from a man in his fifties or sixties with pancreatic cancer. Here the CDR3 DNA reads TGTGCCAGCTGGACAGGGAACACCGGGGAGCTGTTTTTT. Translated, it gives CASWTGNTGELFF.